The 17 T cell receptor beta chains below come from one sample, sequenced in a study of CD8+CD57+ T cells in acquired aplastic anemia. Template material for TCR beta VDJ and CDR3 profiling consisted of genomic DNA. TCRdb analysed the reads with MiXCR anew, one entry per CDR3 protein. Here the sample spans roughly 80,000 distinct CDR3 sequences, more than 40% being singletons. The source material was sorted CD4+, CD8+, or CD8+CD57+ T cells (not recorded which) from PBMCs. Every receptor here comes from a human donor in good health, serving as a control.

The rearrangement uses TRBV12-3 or TRBV12-4 and TRBJ2-7; D possibly corresponds to TRBD2 (6 bases). Trimming left V 5 bases short and J 0 bases short, with 14 bases between. The CDR3 covers 15 residues. The CDR3 nucleotides are TGTGCCAGCAGTCCCGGACTACCGCACTCCTACGAGCAGTACTTC. Its protein product is CASSPGLPHSYEQYF.

As regards this clonotype: Just one base apart from a much larger clone, this may be a read error. The chain links TRBV20-1 to TRBJ1-2; no clear D. The CDR3 has 13 amino acids. V was shortened by 0 bases and J by 6 bases, with 11 bases between the two germline ends. Germline CDR1 DFQATT, CDR2 SNEGSKA (reference sequence). The CDR3 reads CSARDLQDDGYTF. Written as DNA, the CDR3 is TGCAGTGCTAGAGATCTGCAGGATGATGGCTACACCTTC.

The chain links TRBV13 to TRBJ2-5; 7 bases map to TRBD2. This CDR3 has 16 amino acids. J gave up 2 bases and V 2 bases, and 8 bases lay outside the gene matches. Germline V gives CDR1 PRHDT, CDR2 FYEKMQ (reference sequence). CDR3 nucleotide sequence: TGTGCCAGCAGCTTACGGGGGGAGCCCCTTCAAGAGACCCAGTACTTC. Its translation is CASSLRGEPLQETQYF.

This chain uses TRBV5-1 with TRBJ2-5; D is unresolved. CDR1 is SGHRS, CDR2 YFSETQ, per germline. The CDR3 runs 13 residues. V was cut by 5 bases and J by 4 bases, with 12 bases left in between. This CDR3 is CASSLRWGETQYF. CDR3 in DNA: TGCGCCAGCAGTTTGCGGTGGGGAGAGACCCAGTACTTC.

The table lists this clonotype with many counts. The chain couples TRBV24-1 to TRBJ1-5; D is uncertain. Trimming took off 7 bases at V and 1 base at J, with 19 bases between the two ends. This CDR3 is 17 amino acids long. Germline CDR1 and CDR2: KGHDR and SFDVKD. For the CDR3, the DNA is TGTGCCACCAGGAAGGACCTGGACGAAGGAAGCAATCAGCCCCAGCATTTT. It specifies CATRKDLDEGSNQPQHF.

The chain links TRBV29-1 to TRBJ2-3, with 12 nucleotides matching TRBD2. The J segment lost 0 bases and the V segment lost 4 bases, leaving 8 bases of the junction unmatched. This CDR3 contains 17 residues. Germline CDR1 reads SQVTM; CDR2 reads ANQGSEA. CDR3 in DNA: TGCAGCGTTGGGGGACCGGGGACTAGCGGGAGCACAGATACGCAGTATTTT. Encoded protein: CSVGGPGTSGSTDTQYF.

This clonotype came up a few times. The rearrangement joins TRBV10-2 to TRBJ2-7; maybe TRBD2 (5 bases). Trimming shortened V by 5 bases and J by 2 bases, and 16 bases separated the two germline ends. Germline CDR1 reads WSHSY; CDR2 reads SAAADI. The CDR3 runs 15 residues. The CDR3 region has the DNA TGCGCCAGCAGTCACCACGCAGCGGATACCTACGAGCAGTACTTC. Translating it yields CASSHHAADTYEQYF.

J is TRBJ1-2 and V is TRBV15; D gene ambiguous. V was shortened by 0 bases and J by 2 bases, with 10 bases between the two germline ends. The CDR3 runs to 15 residues. Looked up from germline, CDR1 is LNHNV and CDR2 is YYDKDF (reference sequence). CDR3 sequence (DNA): TGTGCCACCAGCAGAGATCGGCACGAGAACTATGGCTACACCTTC. Protein: CATSRDRHENYGYTF.

The gene calls are TRBV30 and TRBJ2-7, with D possibly matching TRBD2 (6 bases). Germline assignment: CDR1 GTSNPN and CDR2 SVGIG (reference sequence). The CDR3 runs 14 residues. The V end was cut by 2 bases, the J end by 5 bases, with 16 bases between. The CDR3 nucleotides read TGTGCCTGGAGTCGGACTGGGACTCAGGACGAGCAGTACTTC. This codes for CAWSRTGTQDEQYF.

This sequence joins TRBV12-3 or TRBV12-4 and TRBJ2-1, with 8 bases fitting TRBD2. This CDR3 spans 13 amino acids. The J segment lost 4 bases and the V segment lost 6 bases, leaving 2 bases of the junction unmatched. The CDR3 loop reads CASRLAGYNEQFF. The CDR3 bases are TGTGCCAGCAGGCTAGCGGGTTACAATGAGCAGTTCTTC.

This clonotype was detected ten times or more. The V call is TRBV7-9, the J call TRBJ1-1, with D maybe TRBD1 (6 bases). CDR3 length equals 15 residues. Deletions cut 8 bases from V and 4 bases from J, with 20 bases between. The V gene's germline CDR1 is SEHNR and CDR2 FQNEAQ (reference sequence). The CDR3 here is CASGPGLQGLTEAFF. In nucleotides, the CDR3 is TGTGCCAGCGGGCCCGGTCTTCAGGGGCTCACTGAAGCTTTCTTT. Drawing the rest from reference TRBV7-9 and TRBJ1-1, the complete variable domain is DTGVSQNPRHKITKRGQNVTFRCDPISEHNRLYWYRQTLGQGPEFLTYFQNEAQLEKSRLLSDRFSAERPKGSFSTLEIQRTEQGDSAMYLCASGPGLQGLTEAFFGQGTRLTVV.

The chain joins TRBV7-2 to TRBJ1-1; D gene ambiguous. The CDR3 length is 13 residues. The germline V and J ends were trimmed by 1 base and 4 bases, with 7 bases remaining between them. Germline CDR1 and CDR2: SGHTA and FQGNSA. The CDR3 DNA is TGTGCCAGCAGCTTAGACAGCCCCACTGAAGCTTTCTTT. This codes for CASSLDSPTEAFF.

This clonotype was counted only a few times. The V gene is TRBV15, the J gene TRBJ2-5; tentatively, D is TRBD2 (6 bases). V gave up 4 bases and J gave up 1 base, with 16 bases separating them. CDR1 LNHNV and CDR2 YYDKDF come from the germline V gene (reference sequence). The CDR3 length is 16 residues. In DNA, the CDR3 is TGTGCCACCAGCAACAATAGGGGACTGGTCCAAGAGACCCAGTACTTC. This sequence encodes CATSNNRGLVQETQYF. Filled out from reference TRBV15 and TRBJ2-5, the complete variable domain reads DAMVIQNPRYQVTQFGKPVTLSCSQTLNHNVMYWYQQKSSQAPKLLFHYYDKDFNNEADTPDNFQSRRPNTSFCFLDIRSPGLGDTAMYLCATSNNRGLVQETQYFGPGTRLLVL.

This clonotype has just a few counts. This rearrangement joins TRBV4-1 to TRBJ2-1; D gene ambiguous. Germline-derived CDR1 and CDR2 are MGHRA and YSYEKL. Trimming took off 1 base at V and 3 bases at J, with 13 bases between the two ends. CDR3 length: 16 residues. CDR3 bases: TGCGCCAGCAGCCAAGGTAGCCCCCCCGACTACAATGAGCAGTTCTTC. Amino acids: CASSQGSPPDYNEQFF.

The rearrangement links TRBV20-1 to TRBJ2-7; D is ambiguous. The CDR3 extends over 16 amino acids. The V and J ends lost 0 bases and 1 base respectively, with 16 bases between them. In germline, CDR1 is DFQATT, CDR2 SNEGSKA (reference sequence). The CDR3, as DNA: TGCAGTGCTAGAGAGGGATATGGATCTCGGTCCTACGAGCAGTACTTC. As protein: CSAREGYGSRSYEQYF.

CDR3 protein: CATSDGRTGFMDTQYF. The CDR3 DNA reads as TGTGCCACCAGTGATGGCCGGACAGGGTTCATGGATACGCAGTATTTT. The chain employs TRBV24-1 and TRBJ2-3; 8 bases agree with TRBD1. J lost 6 bases, V lost 3 bases, and 10 bases had no gene match. The germline CDR1 and CDR2 sequences are KGHDR and SFDVKD. This CDR3 comprises 16 residues.

The V gene is TRBV19, the J gene TRBJ1-5, with unresolved D. Germline values: CDR1 LNHDA, CDR2 SQIVND (reference sequence). The CDR3 extends over 15 amino acids. Trimming pared 4 bases from V and 2 bases from J, leaving 12 bases between. In DNA form, the CDR3 reads TGTGCCAGTAGTAAGGACCAGATGGGCAATCAGCCCCAGCATTTT. This encodes CASSKDQMGNQPQHF.